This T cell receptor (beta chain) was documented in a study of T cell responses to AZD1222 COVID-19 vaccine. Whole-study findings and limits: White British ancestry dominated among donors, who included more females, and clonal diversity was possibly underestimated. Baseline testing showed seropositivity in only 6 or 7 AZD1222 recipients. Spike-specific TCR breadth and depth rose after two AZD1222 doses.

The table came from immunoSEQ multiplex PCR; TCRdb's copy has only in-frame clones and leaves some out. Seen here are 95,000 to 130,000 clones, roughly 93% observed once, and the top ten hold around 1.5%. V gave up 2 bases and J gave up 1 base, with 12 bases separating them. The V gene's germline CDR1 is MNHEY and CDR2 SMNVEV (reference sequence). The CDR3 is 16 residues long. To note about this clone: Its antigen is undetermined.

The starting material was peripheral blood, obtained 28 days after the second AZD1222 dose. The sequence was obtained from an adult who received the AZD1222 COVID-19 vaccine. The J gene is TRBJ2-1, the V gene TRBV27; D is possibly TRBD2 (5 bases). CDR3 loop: CASSLLSRESYNEQFF. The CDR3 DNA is TGTGCCAGCAGTTTACTGAGTCGGGAATCCTACAATGAGCAGTTCTTC.